The 17 T cell receptor beta chains below all came from one sample that was sequenced in a study of STAT5B mutations in CD4+ large granular lymphocyte leukemia. The repertoire was sequenced with immunoSEQ multiplex PCR; TCRdb's copy has only in-frame clones and lacks some. The table lists roughly 32,000 clones, less than 90% of them singletons. Sequenced material: CD4+ T cells from blood buffy coats. These receptors all come from a human donor in good health.

The chain joins TRBV29-1 to TRBJ2-7; TRBD1 or TRBD2 may be the D gene (5 bases each). Germline V gives CDR1 SQVTM, CDR2 ANQGSEA. With 3 bases removed from V and 5 bases from J, the gap between germline ends came to 11 bases. The CDR3 consists of 12 residues. CDR3 in amino acids: CSVESGTNEQYF. The DNA of the CDR3 is TGCAGCGTTGAGTCAGGGACGAACGAGCAGTACTTC.

The rearrangement uses TRBV9 and TRBJ1-5; TRBD1 matches at 8 bases. Trimming at V came to 2 bases and at J to 2 bases, leaving 3 bases not matched to a gene. CDR3 length: 15 amino acids. The germline V gene has CDR1 SGDLS and CDR2 YYNGEE. CDR3 in DNA: TGTGCCAGCAGCGTCGGACAGGGCGGCAATCAGCCCCAGCATTTT. The encoded protein is CASSVGQGGNQPQHF.

J is TRBJ2-5 and V is TRBV18; D is ambiguous. This CDR3 is built from 13 residues. V was pared by 2 bases and J by 2 bases, with 6 bases between. Germline V gene sequence: CDR1 KGHSH, CDR2 LQKENI. The CDR3 DNA is TGTGCCAGCTCACCAGCGAGTCAAGAGACCCAGTACTTC. Translated, it gives CASSPASQETQYF.

The chain carries TRBV6-1 and TRBJ2-2; D gene ambiguous. Trimming removed 8 bases from V and 6 bases from J, with 19 bases in between. Germline V gene sequence: CDR1 MNHNS, CDR2 SASEGT. This CDR3 is built from 15 residues. CDR3 nucleotides: TGTGCCAGCGCCTTCCGACTCCCCCGGCCCGGGGAGCTGTTTTTT. This encodes CASAFRLPRPGELFF.

V is TRBV6-5 and J is TRBJ2-1; D remains unclear. The CDR3 length is 14 residues. V shed 0 bases and J shed 2 bases, with 5 bases lying between them. Germline lookup yields CDR1 MNHEY and CDR2 SVGAGI. CDR3 DNA sequence: TGTGCCAGCAGTTACTCTCTGCCCTACAATGAGCAGTTCTTC. Translation: CASSYSLPYNEQFF.

The rearrangement links TRBV7-9 to TRBJ2-1, with 10 nucleotides matching TRBD2. The CDR3 is 14 amino acids. The germline gives CDR1 SEHNR, CDR2 FQNEAQ (reference sequence). V trimming: 7 bases; J trimming: 8 bases; junction bases outside the gene matches: 8. CDR3 residues: CASNRAGGSDEQFF. The CDR3 DNA sequence: TGTGCCAGCAACAGAGCGGGAGGGTCGGATGAGCAGTTCTTC.

This clone was recorded once. This chain connects TRBV27 to TRBJ2-6; D tentatively reads TRBD1 or TRBD2 (5 bases each). V was shortened by 5 bases and J by 0 bases, with 14 bases between the two germline ends. The CDR3 consists of 17 residues. The V gene's germline CDR1 is MNHEY and CDR2 SMNVEV (reference sequence). This CDR3 is CASSPRDGNSGANVLTF. The CDR3, as DNA: TGTGCCAGCAGTCCCCGGGACGGCAACTCTGGGGCCAACGTCCTGACTTTC. The full variable domain, rest sourced from reference TRBV27 and TRBJ2-6, is EAQVTQNPRYLITVTGKKLTVTCSQNMNHEYMSWYRQDPGLGLRQIYYSMNVEVTDKGDVPEGYKVSRKEKRNFPLILESPSPNQTSLYFCASSPRDGNSGANVLTFGAGSRLTVL.

V and J are TRBV5-1 and TRBJ2-7; 10 bases align to TRBD2. Unmatched junction bases numbered 6, after V lost 4 bases and J lost 5 bases. Germline lookup yields CDR1 SGHRS and CDR2 YFSETQ. The CDR3 loop spans 14 amino acids. CDR3 bases: TGCGCCAGCAGCCCAGCGGGAGGGCCAAACGAGCAGTACTTC. As protein: CASSPAGGPNEQYF.

The chain uses TRBV29-1 and TRBJ2-5; D gene ambiguous. There are 11 residues in the CDR3. V was pared by 0 bases and J by 1 base, with 0 bases between. In germline, CDR1 is SQVTM, CDR2 ANQGSEA. The chain's CDR3 is CSVEDQETQYF. CDR3 nucleotides: TGCAGCGTTGAAGACCAAGAGACCCAGTACTTC.

J is TRBJ2-2 and V is TRBV19; D uncertain. Trimming removed 1 base from V and 0 bases from J, with 9 bases in between. Germline V gene lookup returns CDR1 LNHDA and CDR2 SQIVND (reference sequence). This CDR3 comprises 16 residues. CDR3 in DNA: TGTGCCAGTAGTATAGTCCAGGTGCCGAACACCGGGGAGCTGTTTTTT. Translation: CASSIVQVPNTGELFF.

The rearrangement joins TRBV28 to TRBJ2-6; D remains ambiguous. CDR3 length: 16 amino acids. V lost 4 bases and J lost 4, with 14 bases in between. From germline, CDR1 is MDHEN and CDR2 SYDVKM. The CDR3 nucleotides read TGTGCCAGCAGTTCCTACCGAGTCTCCGGGGCCAACGTCCTGACTTTC. Translation gives CASSSYRVSGANVLTF.

This chain joins TRBV18 and TRBJ1-2, with TRBD1 matching 8 bases. This CDR3 has 15 residues. Germline CDR1 reads KGHSH; CDR2 reads LQKENI. Trimming cost V 2 bases and J 4 bases; bases outside gene matches: 6. CDR3 amino acids: CASSPISGGAYGYTF. Written as DNA, the CDR3 is TGTGCCAGCTCACCAATTTCAGGGGGCGCCTATGGCTACACCTTC.

This CDR3 reads CASSFLGQGTAFF. CDR3 in DNA: TGTGCCAGCAGCTTTCTTGGGCAGGGAACAGCTTTCTTT. V and J are TRBV5-6 and TRBJ1-1; possibly TRBD1 for D (5 bases). This CDR3 has 13 residues. V was clipped by 2 bases and J by 10 bases, with 15 bases between them. Germline V CDR1 and CDR2: SGHDT, YYEEEE.

J is TRBJ2-6 and V is TRBV30; possibly TRBD1 for D (6 bases). Looked up from germline, CDR1 is GTSNPN and CDR2 is SVGIG (reference sequence). The V and J ends lost 4 bases and 4 bases respectively, with 14 bases between them. The CDR3 has 15 amino acids. This CDR3 is CAWTIQGYGANVLTF. The CDR3 DNA follows: TGTGCCTGGACGATACAGGGATACGGGGCCAACGTCCTGACTTTC.

The chain links TRBV30 to TRBJ2-3, with D possibly TRBD2 on 6 matching bases. The V end was cut by 2 bases, the J end by 2 bases, with 11 bases between. CDR3 size: 14 residues. The germline gives CDR1 GTSNPN, CDR2 SVGIG (reference sequence). For the CDR3, the DNA is TGTGCCTGGAGTTTGGAGGGCCTCACAGATACGCAGTATTTT. It is translated as CAWSLEGLTDTQYF.

The chain is built from TRBV12-5 and TRBJ2-1; 11 bases match TRBD2. In germline, CDR1 is LGHNT, CDR2 FRNRAP. V was clipped by 0 bases and J by 7 bases; unmatched bases: 5. There are 16 residues in the CDR3. The DNA for the CDR3 is TGTGCTAGTGGTTTGGTCACTAGCGGGAGAGGGAATGAGCAGTTCTTC. Amino acid sequence: CASGLVTSGRGNEQFF.

The chain combines TRBV5-4 with TRBJ1-1; D ambiguous. CDR1 SGHNT and CDR2 YYREEE come from the germline V gene (reference sequence). Trimming stripped 8 bases from V and 0 bases from J, with 11 bases between. The CDR3 extends over 13 amino acids. The CDR3 protein is CASGVAVNTEAFF. The CDR3 DNA reads TGTGCCAGTGGTGTGGCGGTGAACACTGAAGCTTTCTTT.